This record covers a single TCR beta chain. What it binds is unknown. Other DNA sequences in the sample encode the same CDR3. Measured with immunoSEQ multiplex PCR; TCRdb has only the in-frame clones, and not every one. This table holds tens of thousands of clones, around 83% found once. These data are taken from a study of T cells in narcolepsy. Study-wide results and caveats: HCRT-specific and TRIB2-specific autoreactive clonotypes appeared among same-patient CSF and blood CD4+ clonotypes.

The CDR3 covers 14 residues. The V gene lost 2 bases and the J gene lost 3 bases, with 10 bases spanning the gap. Germline CDR1 is SGHTA and CDR2 is FQGTGA. The receptor was derived from a human donor with narcolepsy. The chain is built from TRBV7-3 and TRBJ1-2; D possibly corresponds to TRBD1 (5 bases). Material for sequencing was CD45RA- memory CD4+ T cells from PBMCs. CDR3 sequence: CASSLDSGHYGYTF. CDR3 in DNA: TGTGCCAGCAGCTTAGACTCAGGGCACTATGGCTACACCTTC.